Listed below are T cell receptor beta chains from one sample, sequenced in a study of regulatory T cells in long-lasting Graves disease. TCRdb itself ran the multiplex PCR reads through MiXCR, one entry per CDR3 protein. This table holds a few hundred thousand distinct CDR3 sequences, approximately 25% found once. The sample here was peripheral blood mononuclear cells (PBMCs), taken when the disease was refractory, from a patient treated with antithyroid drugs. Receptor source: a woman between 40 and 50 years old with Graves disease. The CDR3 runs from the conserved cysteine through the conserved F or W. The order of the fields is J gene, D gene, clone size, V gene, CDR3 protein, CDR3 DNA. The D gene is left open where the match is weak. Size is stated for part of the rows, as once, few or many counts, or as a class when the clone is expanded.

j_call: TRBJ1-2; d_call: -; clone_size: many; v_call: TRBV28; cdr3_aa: CASSPSPRYGYTF; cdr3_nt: TGTGCCAGCAGTCCGTCCCCTAGGTATGGCTACACCTTC
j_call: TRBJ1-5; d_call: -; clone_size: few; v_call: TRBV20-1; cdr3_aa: CSARVVGASMGQPQHF; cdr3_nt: TGCAGTGCTAGAGTGGTGGGGGCATCGATGGGTCAGCCCCAGCATTTT
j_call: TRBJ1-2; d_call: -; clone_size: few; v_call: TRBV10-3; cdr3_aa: CAISEFLSRAHYGYTF; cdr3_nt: TGTGCCATCAGTGAGTTTCTAAGCAGGGCGCACTATGGCTACACCTTC
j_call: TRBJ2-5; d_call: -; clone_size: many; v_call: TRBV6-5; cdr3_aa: CASSYIVRGAGETQYF; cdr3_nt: TGTGCCAGCAGTTACATCGTACGGGGAGCTGGAGAGACCCAGTACTTC
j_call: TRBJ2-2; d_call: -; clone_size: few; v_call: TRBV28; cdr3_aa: CATIKNTGELFF; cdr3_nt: TGTGCCACCATCAAGAACACCGGGGAGCTGTTTTTT
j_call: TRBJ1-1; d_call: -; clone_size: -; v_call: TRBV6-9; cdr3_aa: CASSYVVGDTEAFF; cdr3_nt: TGTGCCAGCAGTTACGTGGTGGGGGACACTGAAGCTTTCTTT
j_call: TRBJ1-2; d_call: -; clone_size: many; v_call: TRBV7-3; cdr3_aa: CASSPRRAEGYTF; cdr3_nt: TGTGCCAGCAGCCCACGCCGGGCCGAGGGCTACACCTTC
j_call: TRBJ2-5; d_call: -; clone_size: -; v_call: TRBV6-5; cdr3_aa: CASSYYGSETQYF; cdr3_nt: TGTGCCAGCAGTTACTACGGGAGTGAGACCCAGTACTTC
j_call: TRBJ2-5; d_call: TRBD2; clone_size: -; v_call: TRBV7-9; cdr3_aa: CASSPGLAGVIQETQYF; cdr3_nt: TGTGCCAGCAGCCCGGGACTAGCGGGAGTCATCCAAGAGACCCAGTACTTC
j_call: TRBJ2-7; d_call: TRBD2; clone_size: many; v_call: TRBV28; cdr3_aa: CASSGAGTSGSYEQYF; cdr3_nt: TGTGCCAGCTCGGGGGCAGGGACTAGCGGATCCTACGAGCAGTACTTC
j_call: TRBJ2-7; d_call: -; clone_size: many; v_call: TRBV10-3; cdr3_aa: CAISNWGRHEQYF; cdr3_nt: TGTGCCATCAGCAATTGGGGTCGCCACGAGCAGTACTTC
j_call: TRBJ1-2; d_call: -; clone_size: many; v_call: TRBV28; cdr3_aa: CASSLIPDSPYGYTF; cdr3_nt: TGTGCCAGCAGTTTAATCCCCGACTCGCCGTATGGCTACACCTTC
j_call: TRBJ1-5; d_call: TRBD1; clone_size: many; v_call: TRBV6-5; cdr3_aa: CASSYSFQMLRGFVQPQHF; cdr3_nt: TGTGCCAGCAGTTACTCCTTTCAGATGCTCAGGGGGTTTGTTCAGCCCCAGCATTTT
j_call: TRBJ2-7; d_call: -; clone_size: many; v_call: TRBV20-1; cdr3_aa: CSARPPFLSYEQYF; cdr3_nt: TGCAGTGCTAGACCCCCCTTCCTTTCCTACGAGCAGTACTTC
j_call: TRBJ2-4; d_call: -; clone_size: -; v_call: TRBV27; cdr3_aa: CASSLRAKNIQYF; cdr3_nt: TGTGCCAGCAGTTTACGAGCCAAAAACATTCAGTACTTC
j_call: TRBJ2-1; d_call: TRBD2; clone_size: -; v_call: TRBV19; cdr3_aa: CATGTSGRSEQFF; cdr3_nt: TGTGCCACTGGGACTAGCGGGAGATCTGAGCAGTTCTTC
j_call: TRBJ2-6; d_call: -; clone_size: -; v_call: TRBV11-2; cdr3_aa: CASSSPPGANVLTF; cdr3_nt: TGTGCCAGCAGCTCCCCCCCTGGGGCCAACGTCCTGACTTTC
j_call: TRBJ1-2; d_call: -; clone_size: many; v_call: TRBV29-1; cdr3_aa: CSVETDFGGYGYTF; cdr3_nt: TGCAGCGTTGAGACCGATTTTGGGGGATATGGCTACACCTTC
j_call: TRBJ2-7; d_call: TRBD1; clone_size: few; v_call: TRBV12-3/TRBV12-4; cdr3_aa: CASSLHTGVTYEQYF; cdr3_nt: TGTGCCAGCAGTCTGCACACAGGGGTTACCTACGAGCAGTACTTC
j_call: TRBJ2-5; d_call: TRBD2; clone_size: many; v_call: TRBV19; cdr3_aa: CASSILTSGEETQYF; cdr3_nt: TGTGCCAGTAGTATCTTGACTAGCGGAGAAGAGACCCAGTACTTC
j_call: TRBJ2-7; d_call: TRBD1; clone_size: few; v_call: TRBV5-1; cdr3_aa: CASSGGTGLYEQYF; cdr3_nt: TGCGCCAGCAGCGGGGGGACAGGGCTCTACGAGCAGTACTTC
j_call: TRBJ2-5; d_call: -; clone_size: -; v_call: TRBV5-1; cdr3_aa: CASSFQGIGKTQYF; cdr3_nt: TGCGCCAGCAGCTTTCAGGGAATTGGTAAGACCCAGTACTTC
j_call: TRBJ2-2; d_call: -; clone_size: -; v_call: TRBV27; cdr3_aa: CASSLVSTGTGELFF; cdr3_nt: TGTGCCAGCAGTTTAGTCTCTACAGGGACCGGGGAGCTGTTTTTT
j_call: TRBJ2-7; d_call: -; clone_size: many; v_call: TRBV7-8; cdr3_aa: CASSLALGRTTYEQYF; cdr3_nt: TGTGCCAGCAGCTTAGCGCTGGGGAGGACAACCTACGAGCAGTACTTC
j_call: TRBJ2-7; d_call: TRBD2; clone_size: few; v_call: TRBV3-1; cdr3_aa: CASSQELAGGAEQYF; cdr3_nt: TGTGCCAGCAGCCAAGAACTAGCGGGAGGGGCCGAGCAGTACTTC
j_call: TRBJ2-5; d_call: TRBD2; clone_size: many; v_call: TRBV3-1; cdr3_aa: CASSQDLFVAGGGETQYF; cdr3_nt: TGTGCCAGCAGCCAAGATCTGTTCGTGGCGGGAGGAGGAGAGACCCAGTACTTC
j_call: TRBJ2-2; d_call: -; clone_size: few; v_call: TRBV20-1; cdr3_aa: CSARDPWTGELFF; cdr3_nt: TGCAGTGCTAGAGATCCGTGGACCGGGGAGCTGTTTTTT